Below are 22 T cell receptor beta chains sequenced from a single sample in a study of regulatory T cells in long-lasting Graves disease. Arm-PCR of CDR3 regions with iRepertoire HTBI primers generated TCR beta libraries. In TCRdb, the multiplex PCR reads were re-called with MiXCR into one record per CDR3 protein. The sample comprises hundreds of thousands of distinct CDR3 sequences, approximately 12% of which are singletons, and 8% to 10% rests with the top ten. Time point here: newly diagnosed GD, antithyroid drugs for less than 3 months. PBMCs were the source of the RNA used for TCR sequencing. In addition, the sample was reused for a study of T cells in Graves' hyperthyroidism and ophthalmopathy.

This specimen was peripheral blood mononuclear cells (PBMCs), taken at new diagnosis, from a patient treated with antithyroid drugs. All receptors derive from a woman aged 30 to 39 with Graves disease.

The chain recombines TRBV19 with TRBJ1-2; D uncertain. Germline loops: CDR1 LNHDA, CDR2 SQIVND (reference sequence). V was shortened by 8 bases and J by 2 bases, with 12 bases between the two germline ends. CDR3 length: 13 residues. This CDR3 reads CASAPDGNYGYTF. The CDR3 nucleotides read TGTGCCAGTGCCCCAGACGGGAACTATGGCTACACCTTC.

The CDR3 loop reads CASSLNRGRGNEQYF. The CDR3 DNA sequence: TGTGCCAGCAGCTTGAACAGGGGGCGGGGCAATGAGCAGTACTTC. The chain has TRBV7-9 and TRBJ2-7, with 9 bases matching TRBD1. This CDR3 is built from 15 residues. CDR1 is SEHNR, CDR2 FQNEAQ, per germline (reference sequence). Trimming at V came to 3 bases and at J to 7 bases, leaving 10 bases not matched to a gene.

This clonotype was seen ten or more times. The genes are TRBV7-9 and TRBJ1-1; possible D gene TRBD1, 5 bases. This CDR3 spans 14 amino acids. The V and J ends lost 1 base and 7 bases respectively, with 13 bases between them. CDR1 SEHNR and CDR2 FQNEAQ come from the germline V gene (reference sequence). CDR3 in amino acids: CASSLVQGGYEAFF. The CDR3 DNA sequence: TGTGCCAGCAGCTTAGTCCAGGGCGGGTATGAAGCTTTCTTT.

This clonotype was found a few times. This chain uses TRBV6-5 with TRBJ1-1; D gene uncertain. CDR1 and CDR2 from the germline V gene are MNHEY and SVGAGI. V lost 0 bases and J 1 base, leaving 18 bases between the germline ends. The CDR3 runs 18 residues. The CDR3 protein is CASSYSIGSATKNTEAFF. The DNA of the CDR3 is TGTGCCAGCAGTTACTCGATTGGGTCAGCAACTAAGAACACTGAAGCTTTCTTT.

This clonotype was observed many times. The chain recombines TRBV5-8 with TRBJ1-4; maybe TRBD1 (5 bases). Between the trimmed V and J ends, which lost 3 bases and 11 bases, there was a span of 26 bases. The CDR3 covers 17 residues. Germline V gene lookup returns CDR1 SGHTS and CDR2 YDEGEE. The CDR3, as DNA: TGTGCCAGCAGCTCCCGGGTCACCCGGGACGGCAGCAGGAAACTGTTTTTT. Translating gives CASSSRVTRDGSRKLFF.

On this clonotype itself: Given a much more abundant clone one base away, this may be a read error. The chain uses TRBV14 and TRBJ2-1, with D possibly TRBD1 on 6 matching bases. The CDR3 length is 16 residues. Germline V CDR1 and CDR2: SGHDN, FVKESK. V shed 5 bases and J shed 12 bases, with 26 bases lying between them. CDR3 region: CASSLRSGGARLTQFF. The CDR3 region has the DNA TGTGCCAGCAGCTTGAGGAGTGGGGGCGCAAGGTTGACGCAGTTCTTC.

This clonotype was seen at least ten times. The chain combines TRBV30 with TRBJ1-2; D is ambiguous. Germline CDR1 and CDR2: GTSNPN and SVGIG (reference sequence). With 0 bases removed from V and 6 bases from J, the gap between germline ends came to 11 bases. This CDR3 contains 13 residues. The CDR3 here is CAWSVSQIDGYTF. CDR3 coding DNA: TGTGCCTGGAGTGTATCGCAGATAGATGGCTACACCTTC. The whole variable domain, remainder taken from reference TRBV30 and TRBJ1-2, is SQTIHQWPATLVQPVGSPLSLECTVEGTSNPNLYWYRQAAGRGLQLLFYSVGIGQISSEVPQNLSASRPQDRQFILSSKKLLLSDSGFYLCAWSVSQIDGYTFGSGTRLTVV.

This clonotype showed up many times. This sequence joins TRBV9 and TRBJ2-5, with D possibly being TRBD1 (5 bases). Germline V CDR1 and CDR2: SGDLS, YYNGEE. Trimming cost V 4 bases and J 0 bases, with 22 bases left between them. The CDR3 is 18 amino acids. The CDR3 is CASSSGADPRSNQETQYF. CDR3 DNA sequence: TGTGCCAGCAGCTCTGGGGCAGACCCTAGGTCCAACCAAGAGACCCAGTACTTC.

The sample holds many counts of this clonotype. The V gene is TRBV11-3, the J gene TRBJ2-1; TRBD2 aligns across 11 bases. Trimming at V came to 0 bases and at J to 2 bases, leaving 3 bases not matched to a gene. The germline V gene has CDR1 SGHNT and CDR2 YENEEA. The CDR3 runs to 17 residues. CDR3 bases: TGTGCCAGCAGCTTAGACGTAGCGGGAGGGCCCTACAATGAGCAGTTCTTC. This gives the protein CASSLDVAGGPYNEQFF.

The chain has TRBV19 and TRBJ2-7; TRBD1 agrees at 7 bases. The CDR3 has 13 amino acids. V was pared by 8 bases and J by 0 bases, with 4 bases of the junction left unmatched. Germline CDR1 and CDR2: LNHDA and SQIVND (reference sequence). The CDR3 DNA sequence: TGTGCCAGTCTGGACAGGAACTCCTACGAGCAGTACTTC. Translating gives CASLDRNSYEQYF.

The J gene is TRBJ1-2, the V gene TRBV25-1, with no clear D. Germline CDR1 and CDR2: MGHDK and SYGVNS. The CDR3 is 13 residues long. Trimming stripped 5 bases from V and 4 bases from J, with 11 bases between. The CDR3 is CASSISAAYGYTF. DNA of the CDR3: TGTGCCAGCAGTATCTCGGCAGCCTATGGCTACACCTTC.

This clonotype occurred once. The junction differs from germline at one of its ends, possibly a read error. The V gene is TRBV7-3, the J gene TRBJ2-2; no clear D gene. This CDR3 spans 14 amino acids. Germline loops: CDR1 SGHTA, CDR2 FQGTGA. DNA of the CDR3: TGTGCCTGCAGCCTGCAGACGAACACCGGGGAGCTGTTTTTT. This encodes CACSLQTNTGELFF. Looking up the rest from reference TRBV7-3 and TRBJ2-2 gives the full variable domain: GAGVSQTPSNKVTEKGKYVELRCDPISGHTALYWYRQSLGQGPEFLIYFQGTGAADDSGLPNDRFFAVRPEGSVSTLKIQRTERGDSAVYLCACSLQTNTGELFFGEGSRLTVL.

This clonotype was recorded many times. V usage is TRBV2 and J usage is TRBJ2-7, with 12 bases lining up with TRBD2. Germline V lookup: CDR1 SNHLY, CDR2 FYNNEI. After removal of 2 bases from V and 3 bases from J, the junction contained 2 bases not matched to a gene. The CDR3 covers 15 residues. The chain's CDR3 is CASSERLAGVYEQYF. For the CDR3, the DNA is TGTGCCAGCAGTGAACGACTAGCGGGAGTCTACGAGCAGTACTTC.

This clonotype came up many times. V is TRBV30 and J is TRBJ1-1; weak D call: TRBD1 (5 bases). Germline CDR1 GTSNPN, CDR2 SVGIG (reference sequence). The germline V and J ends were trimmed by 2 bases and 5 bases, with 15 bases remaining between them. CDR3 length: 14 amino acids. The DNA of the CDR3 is TGTGCCTGGAGTCCGCCGGGGGTCTTGACTGAAGCTTTCTTT. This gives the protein CAWSPPGVLTEAFF.

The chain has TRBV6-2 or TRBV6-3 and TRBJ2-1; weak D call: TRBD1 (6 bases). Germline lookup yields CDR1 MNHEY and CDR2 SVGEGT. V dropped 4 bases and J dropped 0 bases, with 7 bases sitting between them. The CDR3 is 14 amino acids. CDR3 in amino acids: CASSWDNSYNEQFF. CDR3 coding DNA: TGTGCCAGCAGTTGGGACAACTCCTACAATGAGCAGTTCTTC.

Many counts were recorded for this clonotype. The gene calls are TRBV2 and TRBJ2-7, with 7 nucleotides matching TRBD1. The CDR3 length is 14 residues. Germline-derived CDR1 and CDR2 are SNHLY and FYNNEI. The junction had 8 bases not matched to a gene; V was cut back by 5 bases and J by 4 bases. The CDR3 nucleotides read TGTGCCAGCAGTTCATACGGGACAGATTACGAGCAGTACTTC. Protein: CASSSYGTDYEQYF.

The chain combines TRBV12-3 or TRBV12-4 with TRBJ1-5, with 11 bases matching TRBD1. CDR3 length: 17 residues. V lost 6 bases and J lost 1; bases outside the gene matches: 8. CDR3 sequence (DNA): TGTGCCAGCAGCCGGGGGGACAGGGGGTTAAGCAATCAGCCCCAGCATTTT. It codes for CASSRGDRGLSNQPQHF.

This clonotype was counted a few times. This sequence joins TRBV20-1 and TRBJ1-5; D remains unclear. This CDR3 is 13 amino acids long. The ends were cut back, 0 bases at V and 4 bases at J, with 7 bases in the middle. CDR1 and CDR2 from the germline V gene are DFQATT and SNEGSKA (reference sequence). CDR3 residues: CSARDEGNQPQHF. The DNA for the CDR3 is TGCAGTGCTAGAGATGAAGGAAATCAGCCCCAGCATTTT.

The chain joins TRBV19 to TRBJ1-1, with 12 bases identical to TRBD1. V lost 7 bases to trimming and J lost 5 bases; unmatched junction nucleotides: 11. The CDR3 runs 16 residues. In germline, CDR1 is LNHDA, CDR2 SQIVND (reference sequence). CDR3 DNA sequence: TGTGCCAGTACCCCCCCGGGGACAGGGGGCTGGACTGAAGCTTTCTTT. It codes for CASTPPGTGGWTEAFF.

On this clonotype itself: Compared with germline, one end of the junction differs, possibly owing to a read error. The CDR3: CASNLGRGTDTQYF. The CDR3 nucleotides are TGTGCCAGCAACTTAGGACGTGGCACAGATACGCAGTATTTT. The chain uses TRBV7-9 and TRBJ2-3, with D unclear. Germline lookup yields CDR1 SEHNR and CDR2 FQNEAQ (reference sequence). The CDR3 spans 14 residues.

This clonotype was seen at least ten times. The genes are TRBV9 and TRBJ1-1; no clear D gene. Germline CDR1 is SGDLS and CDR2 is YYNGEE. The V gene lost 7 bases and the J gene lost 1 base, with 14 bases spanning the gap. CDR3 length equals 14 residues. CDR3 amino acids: CASSRRGANTEAFF. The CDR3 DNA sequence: TGTGCCAGCTCGCGTAGAGGAGCGAACACTGAAGCTTTCTTT.

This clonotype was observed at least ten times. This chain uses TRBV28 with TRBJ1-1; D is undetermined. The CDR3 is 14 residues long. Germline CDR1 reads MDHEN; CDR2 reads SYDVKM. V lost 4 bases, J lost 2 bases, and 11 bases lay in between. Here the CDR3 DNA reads TGTGCCAGCAGTTCTTCCCAAATTAACACTGAAGCTTTCTTT. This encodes CASSSSQINTEAFF.